These 14 T cell receptor beta chains were sequenced from one sample in a study of T cell repertoires and HLA-DP antigens. The data were produced by immunoSEQ multiplex PCR, yet TCRdb's version contains in-frame clones alone and is incomplete. The top ten hold about 1.7% of the sample, which has almost 90,000 clones, roughly 86% seen once. No antigen has been identified for these receptors. The sample consisted of CD4+ T cells from PBMCs. These receptors originate from a man aged 50 or older in good health and CMV-seronegative.

The sample holds one count of this clone. The chain uses TRBV7-6 and TRBJ1-3; 7 bases map to TRBD1. The CDR3 has 17 residues. Germline-derived CDR1 and CDR2 are SGHVS and FNYEAQ. Germline trimming cut 5 bases from V and 0 bases from J; bases unmatched to any gene: 10. Written as DNA, the CDR3 is TGTGCCAGCAGCCAAAGACAGGGAGGTAGCTCTGGAAACACCATATATTTT. The encoded protein is CASSQRQGGSSGNTIYF.

This rearrangement joins TRBV6-5 to TRBJ2-7, with D tentatively TRBD1 or TRBD2 (5 bases each). The CDR3 consists of 14 residues. Germline CDR1 and CDR2: MNHEY and SVGAGI. With 2 bases removed from V and 7 bases from J, the gap between germline ends came to 15 bases. CDR3 DNA: TGTGCCAGCAGTTACGCTAGCCGAGGGGAGGAGCAGTACTTC. This gives the protein CASSYASRGEEQYF.

This rearrangement joins TRBV6-1 to TRBJ2-1; D gene unclear. Germline lookup yields CDR1 MNHNS and CDR2 SASEGT. V was shortened by 7 bases and J by 3 bases, with 10 bases between the two germline ends. CDR3 length: 13 residues. CDR3 DNA sequence: TGTGCCAGCACAGGCCAACTCTACAATGAGCAGTTCTTC. This sequence encodes CASTGQLYNEQFF.

The V and J genes are TRBV11-2 and TRBJ2-2; unclear D gene. Between the trimmed V and J ends, which lost 0 bases and 6 bases, there was a span of 5 bases. This CDR3 spans 13 amino acids. Germline loops: CDR1 SGHAT, CDR2 FQNNGV. The CDR3 loop reads CASSLDRAGELFF. Here the CDR3 DNA reads TGTGCCAGCAGCTTAGATCGCGCCGGGGAGCTGTTTTTT.

The rearrangement joins TRBV29-1 to TRBJ1-2; TRBD1 is a possible D gene (5 bases). V was cut by 4 bases and J by 8 bases, with 17 bases left in between. CDR3 length: 13 residues. Germline V gene data show CDR1 as SQVTM and CDR2 as ANQGSEA. The CDR3 loop is CSVGGGTAMGYTF. In DNA, the CDR3 is TGCAGCGTTGGAGGTGGGACGGCCATGGGCTACACCTTC.

This chain connects TRBV6-6 to TRBJ2-5; 7 nucleotides agree with TRBD2. CDR1 is MNHNY and CDR2 is SVGAGI in the germline V gene (reference sequence). The CDR3 contains 14 residues. V lost 4 bases, J lost 2 bases, and 4 bases stayed unmatched. CDR3 coding DNA: TGTGCCAGCAGTTCTAGCGGATTACAAGAGACCCAGTACTTC. This sequence encodes CASSSSGLQETQYF.

V usage is TRBV5-1 and J usage is TRBJ1-2, with 10 bases lining up with TRBD1. CDR3 length: 16 amino acids. The trim removed 4 bases at V and 4 bases at J, leaving 10 bases unmatched. Germline CDR1 and CDR2: SGHRS and YFSETQ. The CDR3 DNA sequence: TGCGCCAGCAGCCAGACCGGGACAGGGGCGCTCTATGGCTACACCTTC. It is translated as CASSQTGTGALYGYTF.

Only one count was recorded for this clone. V is TRBV27 and J is TRBJ1-1, with D possibly being TRBD1 (5 bases). The CDR3 has 16 residues. Per the germline V gene, CDR1 is MNHEY and CDR2 is SMNVEV (reference sequence). Trimming took off 3 bases at V and 4 bases at J, with 18 bases between the two ends. CDR3 residues: CASSFLSPGRGTEAFF. The CDR3 DNA reads as TGTGCCAGCAGTTTCCTTTCGCCAGGGCGGGGCACTGAAGCTTTCTTT.

This clone was seen only a few times. This chain links TRBV9 with TRBJ2-6; D may be TRBD1 (5 bases). V dropped 0 bases and J dropped 0 bases, with 10 bases sitting between them. Germline values: CDR1 SGDLS, CDR2 YYNGEE. The CDR3 length is 17 residues. The CDR3 spells CASSVGHRNSGANVLTF. The CDR3 nucleotides are TGTGCCAGCAGCGTAGGCCACAGGAACTCTGGGGCCAACGTCCTGACTTTC.

This chain uses TRBV5-1 with TRBJ2-7; D unresolved. Germline V gives CDR1 SGHRS, CDR2 YFSETQ. This CDR3 spans 13 amino acids. Trimming left V 5 bases short and J 4 bases short, with 13 bases between. The CDR3 region is CASRGLSGYEQYF. The CDR3 DNA reads TGCGCCAGCAGAGGCCTGTCGGGTTACGAGCAGTACTTC.

This chain uses TRBV19 with TRBJ2-2, with 8 bases fitting TRBD2. Germline V gene sequence: CDR1 LNHDA, CDR2 SQIVND (reference sequence). The trim removed 7 bases at V and 1 base at J, leaving 14 bases unmatched. The CDR3 is made up of 18 amino acids. The CDR3 sequence: CASTSPAGAGGNTGELFF. As DNA, the CDR3 is TGTGCCAGTACCTCCCCCGCGGGGGCGGGAGGGAACACCGGGGAGCTGTTTTTT. Full variable domain (outside the CDR3, taken from reference TRBV19 and TRBJ2-2): DGGITQSPKYLFRKEGQNVTLSCEQNLNHDAMYWYRQDPGQGLRLIYYSQIVNDFQKGDIAEGYSVSREKKESFPLTVTSAQKNPTAFYLCASTSPAGAGGNTGELFFGEGSRLTVL.

The chain carries TRBV5-1 and TRBJ1-3, with 8 bases fitting TRBD1. The germline gives CDR1 SGHRS, CDR2 YFSETQ. Trimming at V came to 4 bases and at J to 3 bases, leaving 9 bases not matched to a gene. The length of the CDR3 is 16 residues. CDR3 nucleotide sequence: TGCGCCAGCAGCCAGACCGGGACAGGAATTGGAAACACCATATATTTT. It yields the protein CASSQTGTGIGNTIYF.

This chain joins TRBV7-9 and TRBJ1-1; 7 bases map to TRBD1. In germline, CDR1 is SEHNR, CDR2 FQNEAQ (reference sequence). J lost 6 bases, V lost 5 bases, and 12 bases had no gene match. The CDR3 runs 15 residues. The CDR3 coding sequence is TGTGCCAGCAGCCCGGGACAGCCCATCGGTCCTGAAGCTTTCTTT. Translation gives CASSPGQPIGPEAFF. The full variable domain, with the rest looked up from reference TRBV7-9 and TRBJ1-1, is DTGVSQNPRHKITKRGQNVTFRCDPISEHNRLYWYRQTLGQGPEFLTYFQNEAQLEKSRLLSDRFSAERPKGSFSTLEIQRTEQGDSAMYLCASSPGQPIGPEAFFGQGTRLTVV.

The chain is built from TRBV5-4 and TRBJ2-4; weak D call: TRBD2 (6 bases). Germline-derived CDR1 and CDR2 are SGHNT and YYREEE (reference sequence). The ends were cut back, 4 bases at V and 0 bases at J, with 8 bases in the middle. The CDR3 extends over 14 amino acids. The CDR3: CASSEAGAKNIQYF. DNA of the CDR3: TGTGCCAGCAGCGAAGCGGGAGCCAAAAACATTCAGTACTTC. Full variable domain (rest looked up from reference TRBV5-4 and TRBJ2-4): ETGVTQSPTHLIKTRGQQVTLRCSSQSGHNTVSWYQQALGQGPQFIFQYYREEENGRGNFPPRFSGLQFPNYSSELNVNALELDDSALYLCASSEAGAKNIQYFGAGTRLSVL.